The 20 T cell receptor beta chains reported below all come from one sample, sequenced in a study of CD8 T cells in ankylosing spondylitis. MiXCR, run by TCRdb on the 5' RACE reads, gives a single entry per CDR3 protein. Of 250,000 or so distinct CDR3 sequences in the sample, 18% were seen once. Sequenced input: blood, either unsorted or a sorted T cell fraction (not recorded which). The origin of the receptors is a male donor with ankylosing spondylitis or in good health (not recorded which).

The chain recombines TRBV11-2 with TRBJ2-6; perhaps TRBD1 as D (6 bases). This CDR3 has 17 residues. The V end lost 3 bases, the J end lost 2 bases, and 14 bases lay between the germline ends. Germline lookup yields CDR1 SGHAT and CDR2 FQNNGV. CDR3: CASSFNHRVAGANVLTF. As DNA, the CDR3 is TGTGCCAGCAGCTTTAATCACAGGGTAGCTGGGGCCAACGTCCTGACTTTC.

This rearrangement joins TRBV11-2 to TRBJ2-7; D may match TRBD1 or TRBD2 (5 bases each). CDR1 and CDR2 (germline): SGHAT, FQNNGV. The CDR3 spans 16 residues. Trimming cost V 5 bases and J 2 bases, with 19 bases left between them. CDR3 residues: CASSPIGAGSPYEQYF. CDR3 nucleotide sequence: TGTGCCAGCAGCCCGATTGGGGCAGGGAGTCCCTACGAGCAGTACTTC.

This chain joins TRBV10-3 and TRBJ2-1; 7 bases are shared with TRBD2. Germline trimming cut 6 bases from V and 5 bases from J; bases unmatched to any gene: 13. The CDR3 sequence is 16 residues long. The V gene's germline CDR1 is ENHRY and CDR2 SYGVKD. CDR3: CAIRPSGINIDNEQFF. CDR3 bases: TGTGCCATCAGACCCAGCGGGATAAATATAGACAATGAGCAGTTCTTC.

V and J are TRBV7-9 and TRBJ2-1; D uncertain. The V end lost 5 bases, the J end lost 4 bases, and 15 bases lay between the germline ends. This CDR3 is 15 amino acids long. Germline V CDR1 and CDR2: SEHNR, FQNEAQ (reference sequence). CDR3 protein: CASSQSLAPYNEQFF. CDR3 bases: TGTGCCAGCAGCCAATCATTGGCTCCTTACAATGAGCAGTTCTTC.

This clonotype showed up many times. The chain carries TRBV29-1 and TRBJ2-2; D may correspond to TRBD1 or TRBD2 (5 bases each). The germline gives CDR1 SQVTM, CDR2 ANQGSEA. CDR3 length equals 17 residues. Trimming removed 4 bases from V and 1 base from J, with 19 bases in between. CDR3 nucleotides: TGCAGCGTTGTTTTTGTCCCCGGGACCGAGAACACCGGGGAGCTGTTTTTT. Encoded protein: CSVVFVPGTENTGELFF.

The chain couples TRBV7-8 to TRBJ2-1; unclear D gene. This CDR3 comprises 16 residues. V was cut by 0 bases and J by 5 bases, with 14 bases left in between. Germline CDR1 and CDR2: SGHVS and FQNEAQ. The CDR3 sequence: CASSLASPRIDNEQFF. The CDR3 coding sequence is TGTGCCAGCAGCTTAGCGAGCCCTCGAATAGACAATGAGCAGTTCTTC.

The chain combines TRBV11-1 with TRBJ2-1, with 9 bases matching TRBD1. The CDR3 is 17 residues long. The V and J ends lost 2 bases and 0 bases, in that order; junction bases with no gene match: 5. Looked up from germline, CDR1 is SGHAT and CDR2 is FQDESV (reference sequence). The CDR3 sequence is CASSLTRQGVSYNEQFF. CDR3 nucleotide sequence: TGTGCCAGCAGCTTAACCCGACAGGGGGTCTCCTACAATGAGCAGTTCTTC.

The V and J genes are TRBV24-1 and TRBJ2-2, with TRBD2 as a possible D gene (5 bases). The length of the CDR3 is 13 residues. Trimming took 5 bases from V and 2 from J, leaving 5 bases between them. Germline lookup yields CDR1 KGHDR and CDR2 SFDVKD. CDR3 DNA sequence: TGTGCCACCAGTGCGGGAAACACCGGGGAGCTGTTTTTT. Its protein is CATSAGNTGELFF.

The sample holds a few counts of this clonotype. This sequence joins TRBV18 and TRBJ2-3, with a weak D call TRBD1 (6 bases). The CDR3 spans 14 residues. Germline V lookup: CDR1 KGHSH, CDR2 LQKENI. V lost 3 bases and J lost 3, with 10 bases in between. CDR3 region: CASSPSDRTDTQYF. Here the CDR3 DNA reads TGTGCCAGCTCACCCTCGGACAGAACAGATACGCAGTATTTT.

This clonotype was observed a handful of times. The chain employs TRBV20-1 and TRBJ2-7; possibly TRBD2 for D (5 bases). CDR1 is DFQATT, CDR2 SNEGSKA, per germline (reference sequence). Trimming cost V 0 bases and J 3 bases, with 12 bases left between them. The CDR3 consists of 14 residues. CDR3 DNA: TGCAGTGCTAGAGATGACTCCCGGGGCTACGAGCAGTACTTC. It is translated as CSARDDSRGYEQYF.

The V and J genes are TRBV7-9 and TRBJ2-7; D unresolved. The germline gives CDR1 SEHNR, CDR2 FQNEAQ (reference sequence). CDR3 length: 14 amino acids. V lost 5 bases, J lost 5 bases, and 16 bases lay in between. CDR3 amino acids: CASSPPSAFHEQYF. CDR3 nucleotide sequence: TGTGCCAGCAGCCCTCCTTCGGCCTTTCACGAGCAGTACTTC.

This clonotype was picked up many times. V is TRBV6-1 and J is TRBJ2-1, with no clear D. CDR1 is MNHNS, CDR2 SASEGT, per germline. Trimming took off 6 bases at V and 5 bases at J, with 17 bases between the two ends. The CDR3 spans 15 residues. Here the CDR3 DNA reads TGTGCCAGCAGGACAAGAGCGCTTGGGGACAATGAGCAGTTCTTC. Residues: CASRTRALGDNEQFF.

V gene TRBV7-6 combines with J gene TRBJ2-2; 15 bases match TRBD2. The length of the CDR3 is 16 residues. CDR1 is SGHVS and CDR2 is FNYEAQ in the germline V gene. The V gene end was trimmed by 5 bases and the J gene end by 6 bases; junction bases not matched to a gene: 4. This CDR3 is CASSPGLAGGPGELFF. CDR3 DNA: TGTGCCAGCAGCCCCGGACTAGCGGGAGGGCCCGGGGAGCTGTTTTTT.

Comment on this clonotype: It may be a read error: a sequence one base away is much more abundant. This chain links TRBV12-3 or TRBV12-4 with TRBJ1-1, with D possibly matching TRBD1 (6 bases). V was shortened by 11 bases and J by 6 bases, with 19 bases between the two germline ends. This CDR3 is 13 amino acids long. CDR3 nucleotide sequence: TGTGCCGGCACCCAGAACAGGGAGGCTGAAGCTTTCTTT. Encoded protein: CAGTQNREAEAFF.

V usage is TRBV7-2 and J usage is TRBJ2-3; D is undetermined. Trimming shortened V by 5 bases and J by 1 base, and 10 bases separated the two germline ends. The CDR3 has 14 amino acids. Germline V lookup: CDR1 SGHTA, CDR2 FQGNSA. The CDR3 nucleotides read TGTGCCAGCAGCATAGACCACCGCACAGATACGCAGTATTTT. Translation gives CASSIDHRTDTQYF.

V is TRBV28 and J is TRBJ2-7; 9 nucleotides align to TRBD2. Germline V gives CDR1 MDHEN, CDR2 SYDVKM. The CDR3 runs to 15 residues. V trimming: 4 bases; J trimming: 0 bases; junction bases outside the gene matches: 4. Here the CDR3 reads CASSWASGNSYEQYF. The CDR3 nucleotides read TGTGCCAGCAGTTGGGCTAGCGGGAACTCCTACGAGCAGTACTTC.

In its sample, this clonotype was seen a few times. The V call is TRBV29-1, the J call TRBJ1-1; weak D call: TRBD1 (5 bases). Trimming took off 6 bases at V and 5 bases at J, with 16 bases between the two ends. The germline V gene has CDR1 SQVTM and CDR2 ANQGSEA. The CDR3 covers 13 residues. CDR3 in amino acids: CSVDPQGRTEAFF. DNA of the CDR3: TGCAGCGTCGACCCGCAGGGTAGGACTGAAGCTTTCTTT.

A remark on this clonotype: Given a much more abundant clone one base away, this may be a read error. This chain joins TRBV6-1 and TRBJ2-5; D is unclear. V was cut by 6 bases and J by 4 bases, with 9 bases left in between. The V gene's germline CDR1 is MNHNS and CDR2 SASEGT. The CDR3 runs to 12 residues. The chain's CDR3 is CASRRSPETQYF. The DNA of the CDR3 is TGTGCCAGCAGACGAAGCCCAGAGACCCAGTACTTC.

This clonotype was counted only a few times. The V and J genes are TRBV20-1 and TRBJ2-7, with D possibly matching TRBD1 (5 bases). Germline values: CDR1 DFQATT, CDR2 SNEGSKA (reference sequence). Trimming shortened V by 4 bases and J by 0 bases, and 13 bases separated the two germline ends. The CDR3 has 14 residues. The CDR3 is CSANHRFNSYEQYF. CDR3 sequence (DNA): TGCAGTGCTAATCACAGGTTTAACTCCTACGAGCAGTACTTC.

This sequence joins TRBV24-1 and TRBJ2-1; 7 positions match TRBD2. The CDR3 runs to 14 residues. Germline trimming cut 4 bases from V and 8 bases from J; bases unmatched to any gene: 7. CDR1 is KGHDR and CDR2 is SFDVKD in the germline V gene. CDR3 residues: CATSEAGAWDEQFF. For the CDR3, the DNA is TGTGCCACCAGTGAGGCGGGAGCGTGGGATGAGCAGTTCTTC.